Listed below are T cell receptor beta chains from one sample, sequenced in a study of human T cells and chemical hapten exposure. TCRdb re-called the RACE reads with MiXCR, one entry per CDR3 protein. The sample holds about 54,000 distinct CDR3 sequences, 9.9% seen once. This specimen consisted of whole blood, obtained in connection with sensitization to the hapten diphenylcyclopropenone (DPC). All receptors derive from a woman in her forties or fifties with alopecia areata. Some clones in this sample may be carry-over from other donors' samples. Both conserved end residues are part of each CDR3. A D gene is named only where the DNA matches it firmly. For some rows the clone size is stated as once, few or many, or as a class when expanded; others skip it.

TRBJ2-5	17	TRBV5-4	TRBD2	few	TGTGCCAGCAGCGGGGGGACTAGCGGGAGGTACCAAGAGACCCAGTACTTC	CASSGGTSGRYQETQYF
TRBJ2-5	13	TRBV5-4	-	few	TGTGCCAGCAGCTTCGTGGCAGAAGAGACCCAGTACTTC	CASSFVAEETQYF
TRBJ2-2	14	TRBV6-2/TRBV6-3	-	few	TGTGCCAGCAGTTACTCCCGGGGCGCCGGGGAGCTGTTTTTT	CASSYSRGAGELFF
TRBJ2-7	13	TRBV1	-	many	TGCACCAGCAGCCGGGCGGACAGCTACGAGCAGTACTTC	CTSSRADSYEQYF
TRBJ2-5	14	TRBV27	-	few	TGTGCCAGCAGTTTAGCCGGGGGCCCACGGACCCAGTACTTC	CASSLAGGPRTQYF
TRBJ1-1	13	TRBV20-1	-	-	TGCAGTGCTCGTCAGACGCCCGGGACTGAAGCTTTCTTT	CSARQTPGTEAFF
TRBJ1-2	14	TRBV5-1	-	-	TGCGCCAGCAGAGAACAGGGCGGGGGCTATGGCTACACCTTC	CASREQGGGYGYTF
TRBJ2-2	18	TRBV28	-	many	TGTGCCAGCAGTCTCCCCCTCGCGAGAGGGCTGGCTATCGGGGAGCTGTTTTTT	CASSLPLARGLAIGELFF
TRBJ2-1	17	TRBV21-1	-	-	TGTGCCAGCAGCAAAGAATTTATCGGCTCACGGGGGCATGAGCAGTTCTTC	CASSKEFIGSRGHEQFF
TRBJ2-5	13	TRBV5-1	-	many	TGCGCCAGCTCGGAAGGAGGGCAAGAGACCCAGTACTTC	CASSEGGQETQYF
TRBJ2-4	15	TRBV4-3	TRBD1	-	TGCGCCAGCAGCCAAGAACGAGGGGGCTGGGACATTCAGTACTTC	CASSQERGGWDIQYF
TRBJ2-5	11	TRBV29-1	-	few	TGCAGCTTCGATACGGGGGAAACCCAGTACTTC	CSFDTGETQYF
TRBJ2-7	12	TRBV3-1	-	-	TGTGCCAGCAGCCAAAGAGAGAACGAGCAGTACTTC	CASSQRENEQYF
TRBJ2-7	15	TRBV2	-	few	TGTGCCAGCAGTGAAAGCTTCTACAGCTCCTACGAGCAGTACTTC	CASSESFYSSYEQYF
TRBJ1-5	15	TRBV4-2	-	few	TGTGCCAGCAGCCAAGATGGGGGCGGCAATCAGCCCCAGCATTTT	CASSQDGGGNQPQHF
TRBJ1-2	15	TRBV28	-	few	TGTGCCAGCAGGGGAGCGTCAGGGCGGGGCTATGGCTACACCTTC	CASRGASGRGYGYTF
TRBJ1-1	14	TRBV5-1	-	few	TGCGCCAGCAGCTGGGGCCTAAGGGACACTGAAGCTTTCTTT	CASSWGLRDTEAFF
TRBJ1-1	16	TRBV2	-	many	TGTGCCAGCAGAGGGGCGGTACACGCCATGAACACTGAAGCTTTCTTT	CASRGAVHAMNTEAFF
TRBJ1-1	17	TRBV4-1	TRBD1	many	TGCGCCAGCAGCCAAGTTGTCCCCGGAAGACAGGGGACTGAAGCTTTCTTT	CASSQVVPGRQGTEAFF
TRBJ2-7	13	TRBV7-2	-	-	TGTGCCAGCAGTGATCTACCTTCCTACGAGCAGTACTTC	CASSDLPSYEQYF
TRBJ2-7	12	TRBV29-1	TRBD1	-	TGCAGCGTCGAGGACAGGGACTACGAGCAGTACTTC	CSVEDRDYEQYF
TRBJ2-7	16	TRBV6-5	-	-	TGTGCCAGCAGTTACTCGAAGTGGGGTTCAATGTACGAGCAGTACTTC	CASSYSKWGSMYEQYF
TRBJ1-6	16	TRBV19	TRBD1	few	TGTACCTGCCCGGCCAGGGGGCGAACCTATAATTCACCCCTCCACTTT	CTCPARGRTYNSPLHF
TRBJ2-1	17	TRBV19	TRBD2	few	TGTGCCAGTAGTACTCACAGCGGGGGACTCTCCTACAATGAGCAGTTCTTC	CASSTHSGGLSYNEQFF
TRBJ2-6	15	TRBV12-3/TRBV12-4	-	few	TGTGCCAGCAGTTTAGGACAATCTGGGGCCAACGTCCTGACTTTC	CASSLGQSGANVLTF
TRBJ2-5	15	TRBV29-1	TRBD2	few	TGCAGCGTTGGGACTAGCGGGAGCGGCGCAGAGACCCAGTACTTC	CSVGTSGSGAETQYF
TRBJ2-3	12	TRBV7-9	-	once	TGTGCCAGCAGCCCAGCGACAGATACGCAGTATTTT	CASSPATDTQYF
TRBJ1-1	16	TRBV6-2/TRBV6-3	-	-	TGTGCCAGCAGTTACCCCCAGGGGCGGTCGAACACTGAAGCTTTCTTT	CASSYPQGRSNTEAFF
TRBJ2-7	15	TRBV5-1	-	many	TGCGCCAGCAGCTTGATGTCTGCGAGCTCCTACGAGCAGTACTTC	CASSLMSASSYEQYF
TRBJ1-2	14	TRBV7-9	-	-	TGTGCCAGCAGCTCCTATTTACAGGAGAGTGGCTACACCTTC	CASSSYLQESGYTF
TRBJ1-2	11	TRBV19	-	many	TGTGCCAGTAGCGCATTCTATGGCTACACCTTC	CASSAFYGYTF
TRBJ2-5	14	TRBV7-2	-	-	TGTGCCAGCAGCTTATCCGTCCTCGTTGAGACCCAGTACTTC	CASSLSVLVETQYF
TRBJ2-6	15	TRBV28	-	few	TGTGCCATCGACGAGGCGAGCTCTGGGGCCAACGTCCTGACTTTC	CAIDEASSGANVLTF
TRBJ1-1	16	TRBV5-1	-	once	TGCGCCAGCCGACCGGACGGAACCTTAATGAACACTGAAGCTTTCTTT	CASRPDGTLMNTEAFF
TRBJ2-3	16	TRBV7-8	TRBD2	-	TGTGCCAGCAGCTCCAAGATAGGGACTAGCCGAGATACGCAGTATTTT	CASSSKIGTSRDTQYF
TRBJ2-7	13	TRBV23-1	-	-	TGCGCCAGCCCCCATGGGGTGACCTACGAGCAGTACTTC	CASPHGVTYEQYF
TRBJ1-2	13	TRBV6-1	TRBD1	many	TGTGCCAGCAGGCCGGGACAGGGGGATGGCTACACCTTC	CASRPGQGDGYTF
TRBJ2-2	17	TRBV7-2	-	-	TGTGCCAGCAGCTCACAACCGGGACATATGAACACCGGGGAGCTGTTTTTT	CASSSQPGHMNTGELFF
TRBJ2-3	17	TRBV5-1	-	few	TGCGCCAGCAGCCTGAACCTAGCGTCTCATGGCACAGATACGCAGTATTTT	CASSLNLASHGTDTQYF
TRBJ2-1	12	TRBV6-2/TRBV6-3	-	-	TGTGCCAGCAGACCATCCTACAATGAGCAGTTCTTC	CASRPSYNEQFF
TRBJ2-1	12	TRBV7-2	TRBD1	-	TGTGCCAGCAGCTTCCTTGGACAGGGGCAGTTCTTC	CASSFLGQGQFF
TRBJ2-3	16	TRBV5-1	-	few	TGCGCCAGCAGCCCCGGGAACGCGGGGTCAGGAGATACGCAGTATTTT	CASSPGNAGSGDTQYF
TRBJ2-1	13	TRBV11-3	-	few	TGTGCCAGCAGCTCTCGGGATTGGAATGAGCAGTTCTTC	CASSSRDWNEQFF
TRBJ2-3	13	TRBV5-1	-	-	TGCGCCACGTTGGACGGGGGAAAAGATACGCAGTATTTT	CATLDGGKDTQYF
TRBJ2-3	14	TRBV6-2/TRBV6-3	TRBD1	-	TGTGCCAGCAGGACAGGGAGTTTCACAGATACGCAGTATTTT	CASRTGSFTDTQYF
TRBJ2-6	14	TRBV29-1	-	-	TGCAGCGTTGGAAGGGAAAGTGGGGCCAACGTCCTGACTTTC	CSVGRESGANVLTF
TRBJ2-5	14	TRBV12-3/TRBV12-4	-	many	TGTGCCAGCAGTCCCGACGGGGGCTGGAAGACCCAGTACTTC	CASSPDGGWKTQYF
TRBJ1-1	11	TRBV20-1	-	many	TGCAGTGCTACAGGGTTCACTGAAGCTTTCTTT	CSATGFTEAFF
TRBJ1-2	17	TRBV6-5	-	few	TGTGCCAGCAGTTACCCCGCTTCCGGGACAAACTTTTATGGCTACACCTTC	CASSYPASGTNFYGYTF
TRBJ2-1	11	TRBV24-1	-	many	TGTGCCGCTGAGGGGGACAATGAGCAGTTCTTC	CAAEGDNEQFF
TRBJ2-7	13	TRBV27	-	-	TGTGCCAGCAAAACTCTGGGGGGTAGCGAGCAGTACTTC	CASKTLGGSEQYF